A single sample is the source of the 23 T cell receptor beta chains below, sequenced in a study of Ad26.COV2.S vaccination and SARS-CoV-2 variants. Stated treatment: roughly 20 received Ad26.COV2.S at low or high dose, single or two shots; roughly five received placebo; per-sample allocation not given. Sample collection was performed on day 63 after the first vaccine or placebo injection. The table came from immunoSEQ multiplex PCR; TCRdb's copy has only in-frame clones and leaves some out. This table holds 400,000 to 450,000 clones, 90% found once. This material consisted of peripheral blood, taken in a trial of Ad26.COV2.S vaccine versus placebo. These receptors all stem from a person between 18 and 60 years old who received the Ad26.COV2.S COVID-19 vaccine or a placebo.

V gene TRBV19 combines with J gene TRBJ2-6, with a possible D match to TRBD2 (6 bases). CDR3 size: 16 residues. Germline CDR1 and CDR2: LNHDA and SQIVND (reference sequence). V was shortened by 3 bases and J by 2 bases, with 11 bases between the two germline ends. The CDR3 DNA follows: TGTGCCAGTAGTATGAGGAGGAGGGCTGGGGCCAACGTCCTGACTTTC. It translates to CASSMRRRAGANVLTF.

The rearrangement joins TRBV11-2 to TRBJ2-7; a weak D match, TRBD2 (7 bases). Trimming cost V 6 bases and J 4 bases, with 13 bases left between them. The V gene's germline CDR1 is SGHAT and CDR2 FQNNGV. The CDR3 consists of 13 residues. The CDR3 nucleotides are TGTGCCAGCAGAAAGGGGGGGGCGTACGAGCAGTACTTC. Translating it yields CASRKGGAYEQYF. The full variable domain, in which reference TRBV11-2 and TRBJ2-7 provide the parts outside the CDR3, is EAGVAQSPRYKIIEKRQSVAFWCNPISGHATLYWYQQILGQGPKLLIQFQNNGVVDDSQLPKDRFSAERLKGVDSTLKIQPAKLEDSAVYLCASRKGGAYEQYFGPGTRLTVT.

The V and J genes are TRBV24-1 and TRBJ2-5, with a possible D match to TRBD1 (6 bases). Per the germline V gene, CDR1 is KGHDR and CDR2 is SFDVKD. The CDR3 runs 17 residues. V gave up 3 bases and J gave up 1 base, with 17 bases separating them. CDR3 protein: CATSDLPPGQIQETQYF. The CDR3 DNA reads TGTGCCACCAGTGATCTACCCCCAGGACAGATCCAAGAGACCCAGTACTTC.

The rearrangement joins TRBV6-5 to TRBJ2-7, with D perhaps being TRBD1 or TRBD2 (5 bases each). Germline V lookup: CDR1 MNHEY, CDR2 SVGAGI. The germline V and J ends were trimmed by 4 bases and 9 bases, with 19 bases remaining between them. The CDR3 runs 14 residues. The CDR3 loop reads CASSSPLGGVAQYF. CDR3 nucleotides: TGTGCCAGCAGTTCCCCTCTTGGGGGAGTAGCGCAGTACTTC.

This chain uses TRBV15 with TRBJ2-2, with D maybe TRBD1 (7 bases). CDR3 size: 15 residues. CDR1 and CDR2 (germline): LNHNV, YYDKDF (reference sequence). V was clipped by 8 bases and J by 2 bases, with 15 bases between them. Here the CDR3 reads CATLQGGQNTGELFF. The DNA of the CDR3 is TGTGCCACCCTCCAGGGGGGCCAAAACACCGGGGAGCTGTTTTTT.

V is TRBV11-3 and J is TRBJ2-1; no definite D call. Germline CDR1 SGHNT, CDR2 YENEEA. CDR3 size: 15 residues. V shed 5 bases and J shed 0 bases, with 11 bases lying between them. The CDR3 is CASSERRSSYNEQFF. For the CDR3, the DNA is TGTGCCAGCAGCGAAAGGCGCAGCTCCTACAATGAGCAGTTCTTC.

Here the CDR3 DNA reads TGTGCCAGCAGTTTAGGTCAGGAAAATTCACCCCTCCACTTT. It codes for CASSLGQENSPLHF. V is TRBV28 and J is TRBJ1-6; D gene uncertain. V lost 2 bases, J lost 7 bases, and 9 bases lay in between. Germline CDR1 MDHEN, CDR2 SYDVKM. This CDR3 has 14 amino acids. Using reference TRBV28 and TRBJ1-6 for the parts outside the CDR3, the full variable domain is DVKVTQSSRYLVKRTGEKVFLECVQDMDHENMFWYRQDPGLGLRLIYFSYDVKMKEKGDIPEGYSVSREKKERFSLILESASTNQTSMYLCASSLGQENSPLHFGNGTRLTVT.

The CDR3 here is CASSDRGRWETQYF. In DNA form, the CDR3 reads TGTGCCAGCAGCGACAGGGGGCGCTGGGAGACCCAGTACTTC. The rearrangement joins TRBV21-1 to TRBJ2-5; TRBD1 is the table's D call and was not checked against the DNA. TRBV21-1 is given as a pseudogene. This CDR3 has 14 amino acids.

V gene TRBV5-1 combines with J gene TRBJ2-2, with 7 bases that match TRBD2. The CDR3 spans 12 residues. The V segment lost 4 bases and the J segment 6 bases; nucleotides outside the gene matches: 0. The germline gives CDR1 SGHRS, CDR2 YFSETQ. The CDR3 sequence: CASSTSAGELFF. The CDR3 DNA reads as TGCGCCAGCAGCACTAGCGCCGGGGAGCTGTTTTTT.

This clone was recorded at least ten times. This sequence joins TRBV18 and TRBJ2-1, with D possibly being TRBD1 (6 bases). The CDR3 loop spans 16 amino acids. Trimming took off 5 bases at V and 6 bases at J, with 20 bases between the two ends. Germline CDR1 and CDR2: KGHSH and LQKENI. CDR3 coding DNA: TGTGCCAGCTCATCAACAAAACAGGGATCGATCAATGAGCAGTTCTTC. Translating gives CASSSTKQGSINEQFF.

This clone was seen a handful of times. V gene TRBV4-2 combines with J gene TRBJ1-6; D might be TRBD1 (6 bases). V was trimmed by 4 bases and J by 5 bases, leaving 15 bases between them. This CDR3 spans 16 amino acids. Germline values: CDR1 LGHNA, CDR2 YNFKEQ. CDR3 residues: CASSPHRVGDNSPLHF. The CDR3 DNA is TGTGCCAGCAGCCCTCACAGGGTAGGGGATAATTCACCCCTCCACTTT.

The chain uses TRBV21-1 and TRBJ2-7; the tabulated D call, TRBD1, remains unverified against the DNA. TRBV21-1 is tagged as a pseudogene. This CDR3 comprises 15 residues. The CDR3 here is CASSKRQGGTYEQYF. In DNA, the CDR3 is TGTGCCAGCAGCAAAAGACAGGGGGGAACCTACGAGCAGTACTTC.

The chain combines TRBV30 with TRBJ2-1; 7 bases agree with TRBD2. The CDR3 extends over 16 amino acids. Germline V CDR1 and CDR2: GTSNPN, SVGIG (reference sequence). Trimming cost V 1 base and J 11 bases; bases outside gene matches: 17. CDR3 nucleotides: TGTGCCTGGAGTGACAGCGGGCCGGGAGGCCCCCCCAAGCAGTTCTTC. It specifies CAWSDSGPGGPPKQFF.

The chain carries TRBV6-5 and TRBJ2-3; 8 bases agree with TRBD2. CDR1 MNHEY and CDR2 SVGAGI come from the germline V gene. Germline trimming cut 6 bases from V and 3 bases from J; bases unmatched to any gene: 8. The CDR3 covers 15 residues. Here the CDR3 DNA reads TGTGCCAGCAGGAAGGGGGGACTAGTAACAGATACGCAGTATTTT. This encodes CASRKGGLVTDTQYF.

The rearrangement uses TRBV2 and TRBJ2-3; 7 bases fit TRBD1. The CDR3 is 14 residues long. Germline CDR1 SNHLY, CDR2 FYNNEI. J lost 1 base, V lost 8 bases, and 6 bases had no gene match. The chain's CDR3 is CASGGQVRTDTQYF. The CDR3 DNA reads as TGTGCCAGCGGAGGACAGGTACGCACAGATACGCAGTATTTT.

V gene TRBV19 combines with J gene TRBJ1-5, with 11 positions matching TRBD1. Trimming removed 5 bases from V and 2 bases from J; junction bases left unmatched: 8. This CDR3 is built from 17 residues. The V gene's germline CDR1 is LNHDA and CDR2 SQIVND (reference sequence). The CDR3 DNA sequence: TGTGCCAGTAGTCATGGCCCGGGACAGGGGGGCAATCAGCCCCAGCATTTT. As protein: CASSHGPGQGGNQPQHF.

J is TRBJ2-3 and V is TRBV27; possibly TRBD2 for D (5 bases). In germline, CDR1 is MNHEY, CDR2 SMNVEV (reference sequence). There are 14 residues in the CDR3. Trimming removed 8 bases at V and 3 bases at J, with 15 bases between. The CDR3 loop reads CASAMSGRTDTQYF. Written as DNA, the CDR3 is TGTGCCAGCGCCATGTCGGGGAGAACAGATACGCAGTATTTT.

In DNA form, the CDR3 reads TGTGCCAGCAGCAAAGGGGGCGTTAACTATGGCTACACCTTC. This encodes CASSKGGVNYGYTF. The V and J genes are TRBV21-1 and TRBJ1-2; the DNA was not used to check the table's D call, TRBD1. TRBV21-1 is reported as a pseudogene. The CDR3 runs to 14 residues.

The V call is TRBV18, the J call TRBJ2-7; D might be TRBD1 (5 bases). Germline V gives CDR1 KGHSH, CDR2 LQKENI. Trimming cost V 4 bases and J 5 bases, with 9 bases left between them. The CDR3 contains 12 residues. The CDR3 DNA follows: TGTGCCAGCTCACGGGGCCGCAACGAGCAGTACTTC. Protein product: CASSRGRNEQYF.

This clone was observed a handful of times. The rearrangement joins TRBV7-9 to TRBJ2-1; D gene ambiguous. V was pared by 1 base and J by 4 bases, with 11 bases between. The CDR3 is made up of 15 amino acids. Germline V gene lookup returns CDR1 SEHNR and CDR2 FQNEAQ (reference sequence). CDR3 region: CASSLVASRYNEQFF. CDR3 bases: TGTGCCAGCAGCTTAGTTGCTAGTCGGTACAATGAGCAGTTCTTC.

The V gene is TRBV7-8, the J gene TRBJ2-2; no definite D call. Germline values: CDR1 SGHVS, CDR2 FQNEAQ. Trimming pared 5 bases from V and 6 bases from J, leaving 7 bases between. CDR3 length: 12 amino acids. The CDR3 sequence: CASSPPAGELFF. CDR3 nucleotide sequence: TGTGCCAGCAGCCCACCGGCCGGGGAGCTGTTTTTT.

The gene calls are TRBV28 and TRBJ1-2; 8 bases match TRBD1. Germline V gene data show CDR1 as MDHEN and CDR2 as SYDVKM. This CDR3 is 16 amino acids long. Germline trimming cut 2 bases from V and 3 bases from J; bases unmatched to any gene: 8. This chain's CDR3 is CASSLESAGGDYGYTF. The DNA of the CDR3 is TGTGCCAGCAGTTTAGAGTCGGCAGGGGGCGACTATGGCTACACCTTC.

Concerning this clone itself: One end of the junction fails to match germline, which may point to a read error. V usage is TRBV4-3 and J usage is TRBJ2-3; 7 bases line up with TRBD1. The CDR3 is made up of 16 amino acids. Germline V CDR1 and CDR2: LGHNA, YSLEER. Here the CDR3 reads CTSSQAGQDDTDTQYF. Here the CDR3 DNA reads TGCACCAGCAGCCAAGCCGGACAGGATGACACAGATACGCAGTATTTT.